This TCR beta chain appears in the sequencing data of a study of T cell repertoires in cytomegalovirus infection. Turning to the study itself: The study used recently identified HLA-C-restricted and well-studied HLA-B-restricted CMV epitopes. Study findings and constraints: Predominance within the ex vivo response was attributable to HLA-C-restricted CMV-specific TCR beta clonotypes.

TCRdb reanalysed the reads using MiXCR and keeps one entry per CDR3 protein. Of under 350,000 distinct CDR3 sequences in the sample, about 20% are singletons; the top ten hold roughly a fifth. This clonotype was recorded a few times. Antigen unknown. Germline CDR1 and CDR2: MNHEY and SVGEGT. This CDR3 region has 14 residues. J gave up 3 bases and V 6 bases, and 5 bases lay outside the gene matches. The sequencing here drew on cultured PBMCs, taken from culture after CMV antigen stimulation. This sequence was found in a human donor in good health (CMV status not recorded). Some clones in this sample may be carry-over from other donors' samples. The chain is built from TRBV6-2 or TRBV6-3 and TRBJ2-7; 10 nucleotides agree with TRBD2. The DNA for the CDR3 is TGTGCCAGCAGCACCTTAGCGGGAGGCTACGAGCAGTACTTC. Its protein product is CASSTLAGGYEQYF.